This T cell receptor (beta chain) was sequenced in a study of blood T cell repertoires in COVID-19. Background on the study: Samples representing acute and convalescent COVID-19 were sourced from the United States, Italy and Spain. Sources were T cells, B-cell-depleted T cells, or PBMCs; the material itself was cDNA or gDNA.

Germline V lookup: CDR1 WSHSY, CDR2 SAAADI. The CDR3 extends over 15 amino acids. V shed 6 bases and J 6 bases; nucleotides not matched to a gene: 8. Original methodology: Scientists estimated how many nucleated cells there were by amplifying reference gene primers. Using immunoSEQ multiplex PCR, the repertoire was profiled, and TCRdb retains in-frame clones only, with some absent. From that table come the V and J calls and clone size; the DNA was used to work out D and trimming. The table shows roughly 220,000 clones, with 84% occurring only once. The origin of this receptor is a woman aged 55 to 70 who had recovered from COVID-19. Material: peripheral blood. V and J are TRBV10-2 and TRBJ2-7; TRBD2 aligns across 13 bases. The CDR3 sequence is CASRRPGTSGVEQYF. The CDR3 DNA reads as TGCGCCAGCAGGAGACCCGGGACTAGCGGGGTCGAGCAGTACTTC.